The clone carrying this T cell receptor (beta chain) was recorded at least ten times. Its antigen is unknown. TCRdb ran MiXCR on the 5' RACE reads and lists one entry per CDR3 protein. The table has 90,000 to 150,000 distinct CDR3 sequences, roughly 3.2% seen once; the top ten hold 1.3%. This entry belongs to a study of neurological immune-mediated disorders. Overall study findings and caveats: Private repertoires in all groups were suggested by the absence of shared CDR3 amino acid sequences among expanded clones across subjects. Association of the multiple sclerosis repertoire cluster with clinical or MRI features was not observed for any feature. Phylogenetic grouping put 18 of 34 multiple sclerosis patients' repertoires into one related-CDR3 cluster, a possible signature.

Sequencing was performed on PBMCs. The receptor comes from a woman aged 25 to 39 with multiple sclerosis.

CDR3 bases: TGTGCCAGCAGCTTCCCCGGACAGGGTCAGCCCCAGCATTTT. As protein: CASSFPGQGQPQHF. The chain carries TRBV5-5 and TRBJ1-5; 8 bases are shared with TRBD1. The length of the CDR3 is 14 residues. The germline CDR1 and CDR2 sequences are SGHKS and YYEKEE (reference sequence). The V segment lost 2 bases and the J segment 6 bases; nucleotides outside the gene matches: 4. The full variable domain, its missing parts supplied by reference TRBV5-5 and TRBJ1-5, is DAGVTQSPTHLIKTRGQQVTLRCSPISGHKSVSWYQQVLGQGPQFIFQYYEKEERGRGNFPDRFSARQFPNYSSELNVNALLLGDSALYLCASSFPGQGQPQHFGDGTRLSIL.